The 17 T cell receptor beta chains below were found in one sample sequenced in a study of blood T cell repertoires in COVID-19 (dated by TCRdb to about 2020). Library preparation used the immunoSEQ multiplex PCR assay. In its TCRdb copy, this immuneACCESS table keeps in-frame sequences only and misses some clones. Where compared with another copy, unresolved V genes explain less than half of these, and the others have no known cause. The sample includes roughly 95,000 clones, with around 80% observed a single time. The ten largest clones take up over 3.5% of the sample. The sequencing sample was made of peripheral blood. The receptors were gathered from a man aged 55 to 69 with acute or convalescent COVID-19.

A single count supports this clone. The chain employs TRBV2 and TRBJ1-2; TRBD1 agrees at 7 bases. With 5 bases clipped from V and 4 bases from J, the junction kept 4 bases outside the gene matches. The CDR3 is made up of 13 amino acids. Per the germline V gene, CDR1 is SNHLY and CDR2 is FYNNEI. CDR3: CASSHGTAYGYTF. The CDR3 nucleotides are TGTGCCAGCAGTCACGGGACAGCCTATGGCTACACCTTC. Drawing the rest from reference TRBV2 and TRBJ1-2, the complete variable domain is EPEVTQTPSHQVTQMGQEVILRCVPISNHLYFYWYRQILGQKVEFLVSFYNNEISEKSEIFDDQFSVERPDGSNFTLKIRSTKLEDSAMYFCASSHGTAYGYTFGSGTRLTVV.

In DNA form, the CDR3 reads TGCGCCAGCAGCCAAGAATATGTCGGGACAGGGGGCGGTCAGCCCCAGCATTTT. It yields the protein CASSQEYVGTGGGQPQHF. The V and J genes are TRBV4-3 and TRBJ1-5, with 12 bases fitting TRBD1. V gave up 0 bases and J gave up 6 bases; unmatched junction bases: 9. Germline CDR1 is LGHNA and CDR2 is YSLEER. The CDR3 has 18 residues.

The chain carries TRBV7-3 and TRBJ2-6; D is undetermined. Germline lookup yields CDR1 SGHTA and CDR2 FQGTGA. With 5 bases removed from V and 0 bases from J, the gap between germline ends came to 8 bases. There are 15 residues in the CDR3. CDR3 in DNA: TGTGCCAGCAGCCTGCCGGGCTCTGGGGCCAACGTCCTGACTTTC. Translation gives CASSLPGSGANVLTF.

The chain joins TRBV19 to TRBJ1-4; D is undetermined. The germline gives CDR1 LNHDA, CDR2 SQIVND (reference sequence). This CDR3 region has 15 residues. Trimming removed 3 bases from V and 5 bases from J, with 13 bases in between. The chain's CDR3 is CASSMTVTSNEKLFF. DNA for the CDR3: TGTGCCAGTAGTATGACGGTGACTAGCAATGAAAAACTGTTTTTT.

The chain has TRBV29-1 and TRBJ1-5; TRBD1 agrees at 9 bases. The V gene's germline CDR1 is SQVTM and CDR2 ANQGSEA. The CDR3 length is 14 residues. The V gene end was trimmed by 4 bases and the J gene end by 3 bases; junction bases not matched to a gene: 4. The CDR3: CSVATGGTNQPQHF. As DNA, the CDR3 is TGCAGCGTTGCAACAGGGGGCACCAATCAGCCCCAGCATTTT.

This clone was recorded a few times. V and J are TRBV19 and TRBJ1-5; D not certain. Germline V gene data show CDR1 as LNHDA and CDR2 as SQIVND (reference sequence). The germline V and J ends were trimmed by 6 bases and 3 bases, with 18 bases remaining between them. The length of the CDR3 is 16 residues. CDR3 nucleotide sequence: TGTGCCAGTAGCCGCGGAGGAGGGAGGGACAATCAGCCCCAGCATTTT. Residues: CASSRGGGRDNQPQHF.

This clone was seen just once. The chain links TRBV7-9 to TRBJ1-2; a weak D match, TRBD1 (5 bases). This CDR3 is 12 amino acids long. CDR1 SEHNR and CDR2 FQNEAQ come from the germline V gene (reference sequence). Trimming stripped 8 bases from V and 8 bases from J, with 15 bases between. The CDR3 is CASVQGSNGYTF. The CDR3 DNA sequence: TGTGCCAGCGTCCAGGGTTCAAACGGCTACACCTTC.

This chain links TRBV5-1 with TRBJ1-1; D remains unclear. There are 18 residues in the CDR3. From germline, CDR1 is SGHRS and CDR2 YFSETQ. V lost 1 base, J lost 1 base, and 20 bases lay in between. Written as DNA, the CDR3 is TGCGCCAGCAGCTTGTACGGGATCGATTTGGTAGGGAACACTGAAGCTTTCTTT. This sequence encodes CASSLYGIDLVGNTEAFF.

This rearrangement joins TRBV10-1 to TRBJ2-1, with D unclear. Germline V gene sequence: CDR1 WNHNN, CDR2 SYGVQD (reference sequence). Trimming removed 3 bases at V and 7 bases at J, with 13 bases between. This CDR3 comprises 14 residues. The CDR3 loop is CASSERFFGNEQFF. As DNA, the CDR3 is TGCGCCAGCAGTGAACGCTTCTTCGGGAATGAGCAGTTCTTC.

This clone was picked up a small number of times. The gene calls are TRBV5-8 and TRBJ2-5; the match to TRBD2 covers 8 bases. CDR1 and CDR2 from the germline V gene are SGHTS and YDEGEE. CDR3 length: 13 residues. V shed 7 bases, J shed 4 bases, and the junction held 6 bases outside the gene matches. The CDR3 spells CASREGGRETQYF. CDR3 coding DNA: TGTGCCAGCCGGGAGGGGGGCCGAGAGACCCAGTACTTC. Looking up the rest from reference TRBV5-8 and TRBJ2-5 gives the full variable domain: EAGVTQSPTHLIKTRGQQATLRCSPISGHTSVYWYQQALGLGLQFLLWYDEGEERNRGNFPPRFSGRQFPNYSSELNVNALELEDSALYLCASREGGRETQYFGPGTRLLVL.

This clone appeared once. The chain combines TRBV4-2 with TRBJ2-5, with TRBD1 matching over 9 bases. The V gene's germline CDR1 is LGHNA and CDR2 YNFKEQ. The CDR3 extends over 15 amino acids. After removal of 0 bases from V and 3 bases from J, the junction contained 2 bases not matched to a gene. The CDR3 loop is CASSQDRQGEETQYF. The DNA for the CDR3 is TGTGCCAGCAGCCAAGACAGACAGGGGGAAGAGACCCAGTACTTC.

This rearrangement joins TRBV11-3 to TRBJ2-6, with TRBD1 matching 8 bases. The CDR3 is 17 amino acids. Germline V lookup: CDR1 SGHNT, CDR2 YENEEA. J gave up 0 bases and V 5 bases, and 6 bases lay outside the gene matches. The CDR3 nucleotides read TGTGCCAGCAGCCCGGGACAGGCCGCCTCTGGGGCCAACGTCCTGACTTTC. Protein: CASSPGQAASGANVLTF.

The rearrangement links TRBV11-3 to TRBJ1-2; D call uncertain. Germline V gives CDR1 SGHNT, CDR2 YENEEA. There are 13 residues in the CDR3. The CDR3 sequence: CACGGMGNYGYTF. The CDR3 coding sequence is TGTGCTTGCGGCGGGATGGGAAACTATGGCTACACCTTC.

The rearrangement uses TRBV12-3 or TRBV12-4 and TRBJ1-1; D call uncertain. This CDR3 contains 13 residues. Trimming removed 5 bases at V and 9 bases at J, with 16 bases between. The CDR3 reads CASSPPRESKAFF. CDR3 DNA sequence: TGTGCCAGCAGTCCCCCCCGGGAGTCGAAAGCTTTCTTT.

This chain connects TRBV29-1 to TRBJ1-1; 9 bases line up with TRBD1. Germline V gene data show CDR1 as SQVTM and CDR2 as ANQGSEA. This CDR3 region has 13 residues. With 4 bases clipped from V and 0 bases from J, the junction kept 0 bases outside the gene matches. CDR3 region: CSVGQGVNTEAFF. The CDR3 DNA reads TGCAGCGTTGGACAGGGGGTGAACACTGAAGCTTTCTTT.

As to this clone: Other DNA sequences from this sample encode an identical CDR3 as well. This chain uses TRBV11-2 with TRBJ1-1, with unresolved D. CDR1 is SGHAT, CDR2 FQNNGV, per germline. Between the trimmed V and J ends, which lost 1 base and 1 base, there was a span of 4 bases. CDR3 size: 13 residues. The CDR3 nucleotides read TGTGCCAGCAGCTTAGGAGGGAACACTGAAGCTTTCTTT. Amino acid sequence: CASSLGGNTEAFF.

The rearrangement links TRBV14 to TRBJ2-3; D is unresolved. This CDR3 is built from 13 residues. V dropped 0 bases and J dropped 4 bases, with 5 bases sitting between them. CDR1 is SGHDN and CDR2 is FVKESK in the germline V gene. In nucleotides, the CDR3 is TGTGCCAGCAGCCAAGATTATGCAGATACGCAGTATTTT. It codes for CASSQDYADTQYF.